Each of the 25 T cell receptor beta chains below was sequenced from the same sample in a study of T cells after posttransplantation cyclophosphamide. This table comes from immunoSEQ multiplex PCR, and its TCRdb copy is limited to in-frame clones, with some not included. The sample presents about 12,000 clones, none singletons. The material sequenced was PBMCs. The origin of the receptors is a woman in her thirties or forties in good health, CMV-negative, and a related stem cell transplant donor.

This clone was observed at least ten times. J is TRBJ2-7 and V is TRBV12-3 or TRBV12-4; 12 bases line up with TRBD2. CDR3 length equals 17 residues. Trimming took 2 bases from V and 3 from J; bases not matched to a gene: 8. The CDR3 reads CASSLLVGLAGNYEQYF. The CDR3 bases are TGTGCCAGCAGTTTACTGGTCGGACTAGCGGGGAACTACGAGCAGTACTTC.

This clone has a count of ten or more. The chain carries TRBV9 and TRBJ1-1; the match to TRBD1 covers 9 bases. The germline V gene has CDR1 SGDLS and CDR2 YYNGEE. This CDR3 contains 14 residues. V dropped 3 bases and J dropped 4; count of bases not matched to a gene: 4. Written as DNA, the CDR3 is TGTGCCAGCAGCGCCGAACAGGGGGCCACTGAAGCTTTCTTT. It codes for CASSAEQGATEAFF.

Ten or more counts support this clone. The rearrangement links TRBV5-6 to TRBJ1-2; possibly TRBD1 for D (6 bases). The CDR3 covers 16 residues. In germline, CDR1 is SGHDT, CDR2 YYEEEE. Trimming cost V 3 bases and J 4 bases, with 19 bases left between them. CDR3 region: CASSYRITLQGYGYTF. The CDR3 DNA is TGTGCCAGCAGCTACAGGATTACCCTACAGGGCTATGGCTACACCTTC.

This clone showed up many times. The V and J genes are TRBV27 and TRBJ1-1; maybe TRBD1 (5 bases). This CDR3 has 14 amino acids. V gave up 0 bases and J gave up 5 bases, with 10 bases separating them. Germline loops: CDR1 MNHEY, CDR2 SMNVEV (reference sequence). DNA for the CDR3: TGTGCCAGCAGTTTATCCGGGGGAGGGACTGAAGCTTTCTTT. It encodes CASSLSGGGTEAFF.

This clone was seen repeatedly, ten times or more. This specimen includes other DNA sequences encoding the same CDR3. The V call is TRBV9, the J call TRBJ1-1, with TRBD1 as a possible D gene (6 bases). V lost 4 bases, J lost 6 bases, and 13 bases lay in between. CDR1 is SGDLS and CDR2 is YYNGEE in the germline V gene. This CDR3 has 13 amino acids. For the CDR3, the DNA is TGTGCCAGCAGCCCCAGGGGCCGGGCTGAAGCTTTCTTT. Its protein is CASSPRGRAEAFF.

This clone was counted at least ten times. This sequence joins TRBV5-1 and TRBJ1-1; 7 nucleotides agree with TRBD1. The CDR3 totals 18 residues. V lost 0 bases, J lost 4 bases, and 15 bases stayed unmatched. Germline values: CDR1 SGHRS, CDR2 YFSETQ. CDR3 sequence: CASSLGDRQGHMPTEAFF. The CDR3 region has the DNA TGCGCCAGCAGCTTGGGGGACCGACAGGGCCACATGCCCACTGAAGCTTTCTTT.

Many counts were recorded for this clone. This chain connects TRBV5-6 to TRBJ1-2, with D uncertain. This CDR3 is built from 13 residues. Germline V gene lookup returns CDR1 SGHDT and CDR2 YYEEEE. Trimming removed 0 bases from V and 2 bases from J, with 5 bases in between. In DNA form, the CDR3 reads TGTGCCAGCAGCTTGGGACAAAACTATGGCTACACCTTC. It encodes CASSLGQNYGYTF.

This clone was counted at least ten times. The chain is built from TRBV12-3 or TRBV12-4 and TRBJ1-2, with D perhaps matching TRBD1 (5 bases). The germline V and J ends were trimmed by 10 bases and 3 bases, with 12 bases remaining between them. The CDR3 is 12 amino acids. This CDR3 reads CATRPRDYGYTF. CDR3 nucleotides: TGTGCCACCCGGCCCAGGGACTATGGCTACACCTTC.

This clone was seen repeatedly, ten times or more. This rearrangement joins TRBV6-5 to TRBJ2-7; tentatively, D is TRBD1 (5 bases). This CDR3 spans 12 amino acids. The V gene lost 2 bases and the J gene lost 12 bases, with 14 bases spanning the gap. Germline V gene sequence: CDR1 MNHEY, CDR2 SVGAGI. DNA for the CDR3: TGTGCCAGCAGTTACAAGGGGCGGATGTGGTACTTC. It encodes CASSYKGRMWYF.

The chain employs TRBV5-1 and TRBJ2-5; 13 nucleotides match TRBD2. Germline V gene lookup returns CDR1 SGHRS and CDR2 YFSETQ. There are 16 residues in the CDR3. V lost 0 bases and J lost 4; bases outside the gene matches: 3. The CDR3 loop is CASSLARLAGGETQYF. DNA of the CDR3: TGCGCCAGCAGCTTGGCCCGACTAGCGGGAGGAGAGACCCAGTACTTC.

Only a few counts were recorded for this clone. The chain joins TRBV4-2 to TRBJ2-5; D is perhaps TRBD2 (6 bases). In germline, CDR1 is LGHNA, CDR2 YNFKEQ. CDR3 length: 15 amino acids. Trimming took off 3 bases at V and 2 bases at J, with 13 bases between the two ends. In nucleotides, the CDR3 is TGTGCCAGCAGCCAGGGGTCGCGGGATCAAGAGACCCAGTACTTC. This gives the protein CASSQGSRDQETQYF.

Many counts were recorded for this clone. The chain uses TRBV19 and TRBJ2-2; TRBD2 aligns across 13 bases. Germline lookup yields CDR1 LNHDA and CDR2 SQIVND (reference sequence). The CDR3 loop spans 15 amino acids. After removal of 10 bases from V and 5 bases from J, the junction contained 7 bases not matched to a gene. DNA of the CDR3: TGTGCCACCGCTAGACTAGCGGGAGGTACCGGGGAGCTGTTTTTT. Its translation is CATARLAGGTGELFF.

The chain joins TRBV7-6 to TRBJ2-5; weak D call: TRBD1 (6 bases). In germline, CDR1 is SGHVS, CDR2 FNYEAQ. The CDR3 has 14 amino acids. Deletions cut 6 bases from V and 0 bases from J, with 11 bases between. CDR3 sequence reads: CASRVGQYQETQYF. The CDR3 nucleotides read TGTGCCAGCAGAGTCGGACAGTACCAAGAGACCCAGTACTTC.

This sequence joins TRBV4-1 and TRBJ1-2; D ambiguous. Per the germline V gene, CDR1 is MGHRA and CDR2 is YSYEKL. The V gene lost 1 base and the J gene lost 7 bases, with 10 bases spanning the gap. The CDR3 is made up of 13 amino acids. The DNA for the CDR3 is TGCGCCAGCAGCCAAGTAGAGTGGGCTGGCTACACCTTC. As protein: CASSQVEWAGYTF.

This clone was seen at least ten times. The V and J genes are TRBV7-9 and TRBJ1-5, with D possibly being TRBD1 (5 bases). Germline CDR1 SEHNR, CDR2 FQNEAQ (reference sequence). The CDR3 contains 17 residues. V was clipped by 1 base and J by 2 bases, with 15 bases between them. This CDR3 reads CASSLGAGGVGNQPQHF. The CDR3, as DNA: TGTGCCAGCAGCTTAGGGGCAGGAGGGGTAGGCAATCAGCCCCAGCATTTT.

This clone was recorded a few times. The chain employs TRBV7-6 and TRBJ1-1, with no clear D. This CDR3 is 15 amino acids long. The germline V gene encodes CDR1 SGHVS and CDR2 FNYEAQ. Trimming pared 1 base from V and 0 bases from J, leaving 9 bases between. The DNA of the CDR3 is TGTGCCAGCAGCTTAGGGACTCTCTTGAACACTGAAGCTTTCTTT. This sequence encodes CASSLGTLLNTEAFF. Full variable domain (remainder filled in from reference TRBV7-6 and TRBJ1-1): GAGVSQSPRYKVTKRGQDVALRCDPISGHVSLYWYRQALGQGPEFLTYFNYEAQQDKSGLPNDRFSAERPEGSISTLTIQRTEQRDSAMYRCASSLGTLLNTEAFFGQGTRLTVV.

This clone has ten or more counts. J is TRBJ2-6 and V is TRBV2; D remains unclear. Germline lookup yields CDR1 SNHLY and CDR2 FYNNEI. This CDR3 has 14 amino acids. The V end lost 6 bases, the J end lost 3 bases, and 9 bases lay between the germline ends. The CDR3 DNA reads as TGTGCCAGCAGATCAGAGGTTGGGGCCAACGTCCTGACTTTC. Its translation: CASRSEVGANVLTF.

The sample holds many counts of this clone. V gene TRBV11-2 combines with J gene TRBJ2-1; 7 bases fit TRBD2. The germline CDR1 and CDR2 sequences are SGHAT and FQNNGV. V lost 6 bases and J lost 7; bases outside the gene matches: 15. CDR3 length equals 16 residues. The CDR3 bases are TGTGCCAGCAGTAGAAGGCGGCGGGGGACCGCAAATGAGCAGTTCTTC. It yields the protein CASSRRRRGTANEQFF.

This clone was counted many times. CDR3 in amino acids: CASSYTGTMVTDTQYF. In DNA, the CDR3 is TGTGCCAGCAGTTATACCGGGACTATGGTGACAGATACGCAGTATTTT. V gene TRBV6-5 combines with J gene TRBJ2-3, with TRBD2 matching 7 bases. The CDR3 extends over 16 amino acids. Trimming took 3 bases from V and 3 from J; bases not matched to a gene: 9. Germline V lookup: CDR1 MNHEY, CDR2 SVGAGI.

This clone was recorded many times. This sequence joins TRBV7-3 and TRBJ2-2; no firm D call. This CDR3 has 14 amino acids. In germline, CDR1 is SGHTA, CDR2 FQGTGA. Trimming removed 5 bases at V and 4 bases at J, with 11 bases between. The CDR3 nucleotides read TGTGCCAGCAGCCACGGGTGGAGCACCGGGGAGCTGTTTTTT. The encoded protein is CASSHGWSTGELFF.

This clone came up many times. The chain employs TRBV6-6 and TRBJ1-1, with 7 positions matching TRBD1. V lost 7 bases, J lost 5 bases, and 7 bases stayed unmatched. Germline CDR1 and CDR2: MNHNY and SVGAGI (reference sequence). The length of the CDR3 is 13 residues. This chain's CDR3 is CASTVAGGTEAFF. DNA for the CDR3: TGTGCCAGCACCGTGGCAGGGGGTACTGAAGCTTTCTTT.

In this sample, this clone turned up many times. The chain employs TRBV5-1 and TRBJ2-3; possibly TRBD1 for D (5 bases). The germline V gene encodes CDR1 SGHRS and CDR2 YFSETQ. Trimming left V 8 bases short and J 2 bases short, with 15 bases between. The CDR3 loop spans 14 amino acids. The DNA of the CDR3 is TGCGCCAGGTTACAGGCAGACCACACAGATACGCAGTATTTT. This encodes CARLQADHTDTQYF.

This clone has ten or more counts. V gene TRBV28 combines with J gene TRBJ2-5; TRBD1 matches 11 bases. Germline V gives CDR1 MDHEN, CDR2 SYDVKM. CDR3 length equals 15 residues. V lost 4 bases, J lost 5 bases, and 6 bases stayed unmatched. The CDR3 bases are TGTGCCAGCAGTTCAGGACAGGGGGCAGGGGAGACCCAGTACTTC. The encoded protein is CASSSGQGAGETQYF.

This clone showed up many times. The genes are TRBV5-1 and TRBJ2-7; D ambiguous. The CDR3 is made up of 13 amino acids. V dropped 4 bases and J dropped 0 bases, with 8 bases sitting between them. Germline CDR1 SGHRS, CDR2 YFSETQ. The CDR3 DNA follows: TGCGCCAGCAGCGAAGCTAGCTCCTACGAGCAGTACTTC. Translating gives CASSEASSYEQYF.

This clone came up many times. This rearrangement joins TRBV15 to TRBJ1-1; a weak D match, TRBD1 (5 bases). Germline V lookup: CDR1 LNHNV, CDR2 YYDKDF (reference sequence). The CDR3 covers 14 residues. Trimming took off 0 bases at V and 4 bases at J, with 9 bases between the two ends. CDR3 protein: CATSRDRQLTEAFF. The CDR3, as DNA: TGTGCCACCAGCAGAGACCGACAGCTCACTGAAGCTTTCTTT.